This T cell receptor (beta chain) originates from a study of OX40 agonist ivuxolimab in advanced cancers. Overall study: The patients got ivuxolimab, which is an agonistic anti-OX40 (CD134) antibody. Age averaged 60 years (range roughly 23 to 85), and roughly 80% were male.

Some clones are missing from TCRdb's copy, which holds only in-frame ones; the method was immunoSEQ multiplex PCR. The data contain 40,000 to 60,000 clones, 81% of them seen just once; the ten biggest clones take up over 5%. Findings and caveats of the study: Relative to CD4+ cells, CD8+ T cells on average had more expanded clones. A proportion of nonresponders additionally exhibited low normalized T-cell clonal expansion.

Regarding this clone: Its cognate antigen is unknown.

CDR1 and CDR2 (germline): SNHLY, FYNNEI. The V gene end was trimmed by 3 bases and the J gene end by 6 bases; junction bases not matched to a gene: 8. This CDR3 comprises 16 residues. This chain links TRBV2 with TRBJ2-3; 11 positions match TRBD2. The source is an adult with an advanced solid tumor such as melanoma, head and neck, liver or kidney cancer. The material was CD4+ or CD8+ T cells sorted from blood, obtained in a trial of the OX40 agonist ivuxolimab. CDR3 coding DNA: TGTGCCAGCAGTGAGGCTAGCGGGGGGACCGGGGATACGCAGTATTTT. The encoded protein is CASSEASGGTGDTQYF.